This entry concerns a single T cell receptor beta chain. As yet, its antigen is unknown. Though probably carrying unrecorded immune exposures, donors were nominally healthy at sampling. The sample originates from a study of cytomegalovirus exposure and HLA in healthy donors. Per germline, CDR1 SGHDT and CDR2 YYEEEE. The CDR3 length is 14 residues. V gave up 2 bases and J gave up 3 bases, with 9 bases separating them. The study's findings and limits: When analyzed later, a missense DCLRE1C variant was found to be linked to TCR beta V- and J-gene trimming. Most of the TCR beta V segments (in an earlier analysis) were productive either about 90% or about 30% of the time.

It was with 60 Vbeta and 13 Jbeta primers that the PCR ran. Only in-frame clones appear in the TCRdb table, and some are missing; sequencing was by immunoSEQ multiplex PCR. The sample has around 110,000 clones; 82% are singletons. The chain employs TRBV5-6 and TRBJ1-5; a possible D gene is TRBD1 (5 bases). What was sequenced was PBMCs. This TCR was sampled from a man in his fifties in good health and CMV-seronegative. CDR3: CASSLWGLNQPQHF. For the CDR3, the DNA is TGTGCCAGCAGCTTATGGGGCCTCAATCAGCCCCAGCATTTT.